This is a list of T cell receptor beta chains from one sample in a study of T cells in Graves' hyperthyroidism and ophthalmopathy. Each CDR3 protein is one row after TCRdb ran MiXCR on the multiplex PCR reads. The sample contains under 400,000 distinct CDR3 sequences, 13% of which appear only once. Sequenced sample: blood. These receptors were collected from a woman younger than 30 with Graves' hyperthyroidism. The CDR3 runs from the conserved cysteine through the conserved F or W. D genes are given only for firm matches. Not all rows give a size; the values are once, few, many and, for expanded clones, a class.

>TRBJ1-5|TRBV28|many|TRBD1|15
TGTGCCAGCTCGGGACAGGGTGACGGCAATCAGCCCCAGCATTTT
CASSGQGDGNQPQHF
>TRBJ2-5|TRBV28|few|NA|13
TGTGCCAGCAGTTTAGAGGAGGGGGCCTCCCCGTACTTC
CASSLEEGASPYF
>TRBJ2-2|TRBV18|NA|TRBD2|17
TGTGCCAGCTCAGCTACAACTAGCGGAGGGAACACCGGGGAGCTGTTTTTT
CASSATTSGGNTGELFF
>TRBJ2-3|TRBV3-1|few|NA|16
TGTGCCAGCAGCCAAGATTCAGGACTCAGCACAGATACGCAGTATTTT
CASSQDSGLSTDTQYF
>TRBJ1-3|TRBV5-5|NA|NA|16
TGTGCCAGCAGCTTGGGCAGGGGCTTCTCTGGAAACACCATATATTTT
CASSLGRGFSGNTIYF
>TRBJ1-5|TRBV24-1|many|TRBD1|17
TGTGCCACCAGTGATGGGGACAGAACAGATAGCAATCAGCCCCAGCATTTT
CATSDGDRTDSNQPQHF
>TRBJ2-7|TRBV4-3|few|NA|13
TGCGCCAGCAGCCAAGCCGCGGGTAGGGAGCAGTACTTC
CASSQAAGREQYF
>TRBJ1-3|TRBV28|NA|NA|14
TGTGCCAGCAGTCCCACGACAGTAGGAAACACCATATATTTT
CASSPTTVGNTIYF
>TRBJ2-5|TRBV20-1|many|NA|13
TGCAGTGCGCGGGACGGAATCCAAGAGACCCAGTACTTC
CSARDGIQETQYF
>TRBJ2-1|TRBV7-6|once|NA|12
TGTGCCAGCAGCTTAGTGGCGGATGGGCAGTTCTTC
CASSLVADGQFF
>TRBJ1-2|TRBV5-1|many|NA|15
TGCGCCAGCAGCTCCTGGGGGGACACGAACTATGGCTACACCTTC
CASSSWGDTNYGYTF
>TRBJ1-5|TRBV28|many|NA|14
TGTGCCAGCAGTTTAAGGGTTAGCAATCAGCCCCAGCATTTT
CASSLRVSNQPQHF
>TRBJ2-3|TRBV30|many|TRBD2|15
TGTGCCTGGAGCCTGACTAGCGGGAACACAGATACGCAGTATTTT
CAWSLTSGNTDTQYF
>TRBJ2-6|TRBV3-1|many|TRBD1|15
TGTGCCAGCAGCCAAGGGACAGGTGGGGCCAACGTCCTGACTTTC
CASSQGTGGANVLTF
>TRBJ2-1|TRBV7-9|many|TRBD1|15
TGTGCCAGCAGCTTGGACAGGGGGCTTTACAATGAGCAGTTCTTC
CASSLDRGLYNEQFF
>TRBJ2-7|TRBV7-9|NA|TRBD1|15
TGTGCCAGCAGCTTATGGGGACAGGGCGTGGACGAGCAGTACTTC
CASSLWGQGVDEQYF
>TRBJ2-2|TRBV29-1|NA|TRBD1|14
TGCAGCGTCGCGGGACAGGAAATAACCGGGGAGCTGTTTTTT
CSVAGQEITGELFF
>TRBJ2-7|TRBV7-9|many|TRBD1|15
TGTGCCAGCAGCTTATTTCGGGACAGTCTCTACGAGCAGTACTTC
CASSLFRDSLYEQYF
>TRBJ2-5|TRBV13|few|TRBD1|14
TGTGCCAGCAGCTCAGGACAGGGCGTAGAGACCCAGTACTTC
CASSSGQGVETQYF
>TRBJ1-1|TRBV18|NA|NA|19
TGTGCCAGCTCACCCCGGGCAGGGTCAATAACCCGCATGAACACTGAAGCTTTCTTT
CASSPRAGSITRMNTEAFF
>TRBJ2-2|TRBV12-3/TRBV12-4|many|TRBD2|15
TGTGCCAGCATTTGGACTAGCGGATACACCGGGGAGCTGTTTTTT
CASIWTSGYTGELFF
>TRBJ1-1|TRBV7-8|many|NA|14
TGTGCCAGCAGCCAGCGGGGATCTAACACTGAAGCTTTCTTT
CASSQRGSNTEAFF